The clone carrying this TCR beta chain was detected a few times. Its antigen is currently unknown. The data stem from a study of response to subunit inactivated influenza vaccine. Via MiXCR, TCRdb re-called the RT-PCR reads, giving one row per CDR3 protein. The data show about 800,000 distinct CDR3 sequences, with about 20% seen just once and 10% held by the top ten. General study findings and limits: Few additional T cells are recruited per seasonal influenza vaccination, authors suggested.

This CDR3 contains 15 residues. CDR1 is MGHRA, CDR2 YSYEKL, per germline. Trimming cost V 2 bases and J 2 bases, with 10 bases left between them. This specimen consisted of PBMCs from blood, obtained roughly 5 days after vaccination. J is TRBJ1-5 and V is TRBV4-1; no clear D gene. This TCR was sampled from a man aged 45 to 65 who received an inactivated influenza vaccine. CDR3 nucleotide sequence: TGCGCCAGCAGCCAAAATGCGGGTGGCAATCAGCCCCAGCATTTT. Amino acids: CASSQNAGGNQPQHF.